This T cell receptor beta chain was found in a study of blood T cell repertoires in COVID-19 (dated by TCRdb to the early 2020s). In the study overall: Collaborator samples came from the United States, Italy and Spain and covered acute and convalescent phases of COVID-19. The prospective study material was composed of cDNA or gDNA derived from T cells, B-cell-depleted T cells, or PBMCs. Deeply sampled blood TCRbeta repertoires from subjects exposed to, actively infected with, or recovered from COVID-19 were included in the dataset. A freely available public database, intended as a resource for researchers studying the immune response to SARS-CoV-2, is where the repertoires were released. The samples were drawn from two sources: the first 160 participants of the ongoing ImmuneRACE study, and 1,200 or so subjects contributed by 6 global collaborators. The sample metadata nearly always contained a de-identified subject ID, COVID-19 status, age in years and sex. Where HLA class I and class II types were available, the types were taken from metadata supplied by the sample provider, not from assay-based typing. Results the study describes overall, beyond this receptor: How much clinical and demographic metadata was included differed by source and by participant, and the metadata was provided uncurated.

Participants in the prospective study were aged about 18 to 100 years, lived in under 30 United States geographic areas, and enrolled through a virtual design. To assign participants to cohorts, the prospective study relied on clinical history that participants themselves reported in a screening survey and a study questionnaire. Recovered participants in ImmuneRACE Cohort 3 were defined by two consecutive negative NP/OP PCR tests, clearance by a healthcare professional, or resolution of symptoms. Mobile phlebotomists in the prospective study collected whole blood, serum and a nasopharyngeal or oropharyngeal swab from every participant. Participants in the prospective study had the option to provide additional blood draws and questionnaires over a roughly 2-month period. Before DNA extraction, prospective study blood samples were shipped either frozen or at room temperature. About this clone: Its antigen is currently not known. One base away there is no much larger clone; base qualities are not given.

Taken from the germline V gene, the CDR1 and CDR2 loops are SGHVS and FQNEAQ. Inclusive of the bounding cysteine and phenylalanine, the CDR3 is 17 residues long. Only the CDR3 region is kept as DNA, spanning 51 bases read in frame from base 1. V is trimmed back by 4 bases and J by 3 bases, and the junction contains 11 bases that no gene match accounts for. TCRbeta CDR3 regions were amplified from genomic DNA by means of the immunoSEQ Assay, a bias-controlled multiplex PCR. On the study's bioinformatics: The number of nucleated cells in each sample was estimated by amplification of reference gene primers within the assay. Sequence reads were collapsed and filtered to measure the absolute abundance of every unique TCRbeta CDR3 rearrangement. For each sample, productive Simpson clonality was calculated as the square root of Simpson's diversity index across productive rearrangements. TCRdb re-hosts the immuneACCESS table, in-frame sequences only. Its copies lack some clones; in the studies checked, an unresolved V gene accounts for under half of them, and the cause for the rest is not known. Clone size and V and J calls were adopted from that table, with D and trimming inferred from the DNA. In this sample the table shows 200,000 to 250,000 clones, about 80% of which occur a single time. The ten largest clones add up to under 2% of the sample.

Source material: PBMCs or T cells enriched from blood (not recorded which). The sequence joins TRBV7-8 to TRBJ2-3; the junction holds 9 bases that match TRBD1. The sequence derives from a man in his sixties who had recovered from COVID-19. The CDR3 here reads CASSSLLQGAGTDTQYF. The DNA reads as follows: TGTGCCAGCAGCTCCCTCCTACAGGGGGCCGGAACAGATACGCAGTATTTT.